This TCR beta chain comes out of a study of response to subunit inactivated influenza vaccine. Study-level results: Authors proposed each seasonal influenza vaccination draws in few new T cells.

A single record per CDR3 protein comes from TCRdb applying MiXCR to the RT-PCR reads. The sample records 500,000 or so distinct CDR3 sequences, about 17% being singletons. Worth noting for this clonotype: The antigen is undetermined.

Sequences were derived from CD4+ T cells sorted from PBMCs, sampled around 25 months after vaccination. The receptor's source is a man between 50 and 69 years old who received an inactivated influenza vaccine.

CDR3 coding DNA: TGTGCCATCAGTCATGGACAGGGCGCCGATGATACGCAGTATTTT. It yields the protein CAISHGQGADDTQYF. J is TRBJ2-3 and V is TRBV10-3; 8 bases agree with TRBD1. V was clipped by 5 bases and J by 6 bases; unmatched bases: 10. The CDR3 is made up of 15 amino acids. Germline V gene lookup returns CDR1 ENHRY and CDR2 SYGVKD.